The sample holds one count of the clone carrying this T cell receptor beta chain. Antigen unknown. Deletions cut 0 bases from V and 7 bases from J, with 5 bases between. The germline V gene has CDR1 SGHNT and CDR2 YYREEE (reference sequence). The CDR3 has 12 amino acids. This entry is derived from a study of cytomegalovirus exposure and HLA in healthy donors. Study observations and caveats: Analyzed later, association rates of TCRs varied across HLA loci, with DRB1 most and HLA-C fewest. Most of the TCR beta V segments (in an earlier analysis) were productive either about 90% or about 30% of the time.

PCR primers comprised 60 Vbeta and 13 Jbeta primers. Profiled with immunoSEQ multiplex PCR; TCRdb holds only in-frame clones, not every one. The table includes tens of thousands of clones, 84% detected once. V is TRBV5-4 and J is TRBJ2-1; no clear D. What was sequenced was PBMCs. The sequence was collected from a woman aged 18-29 years in good health and CMV-seropositive. CDR3 protein: CASSLDRNEQFF. CDR3 coding DNA: TGTGCCAGCAGCTTGGACAGAAATGAGCAGTTCTTC.